The 21 T cell receptor beta chains in this list originate from one sample, sequenced in a study of blood T cell repertoires in COVID-19 (TCRdb year 2020). Library preparation was by the immunoSEQ multiplex PCR assay. Sourced from immuneACCESS, this table was stored by TCRdb with only in-frame sequences that have V and J called. A share of the clones is absent; for the studies checked, an unresolved V gene accounts for under half, and the remainder has no known explanation. This sample comprises 70,000 or so clones, roughly nine tenths of them detected only once. The top ten clones comprise 3% to 5% of the sample. The source material was peripheral blood. These receptors were taken from a man in his 70s with active COVID-19.

The V call is TRBV5-1, the J call TRBJ2-5; TRBD2 matches at 11 bases. The CDR3 loop spans 16 amino acids. CDR1 is SGHRS, CDR2 YFSETQ, per germline. The J segment lost 4 bases and the V segment lost 2 bases, leaving 7 bases of the junction unmatched. This CDR3 reads CASSLGLAGGGETQYF. CDR3 nucleotides: TGCGCCAGCAGCTTAGGGCTAGCGGGAGGAGGAGAGACCCAGTACTTC.

This chain uses TRBV7-9 with TRBJ2-7; 11 bases fit TRBD2. Germline CDR1 and CDR2: SEHNR and FQNEAQ (reference sequence). This CDR3 is built from 16 residues. After removal of 7 bases from V and 3 bases from J, the junction contained 11 bases not matched to a gene. Here the CDR3 DNA reads TGTGCCAGCACCGGGGGGTCCCTAGCGGGAGGCTACGAGCAGTACTTC. Amino acids: CASTGGSLAGGYEQYF.

The J gene is TRBJ2-7, the V gene TRBV27; 9 bases fit TRBD1. Looked up from germline, CDR1 is MNHEY and CDR2 is SMNVEV (reference sequence). The CDR3 has 14 residues. V shed 6 bases, J shed 6 bases, and the junction held 9 bases outside the gene matches. The CDR3 coding sequence is TGTGCCAGCAGCCCGGACAGGGGTCCGTTCGAGCAGTACTTC. It codes for CASSPDRGPFEQYF.

V and J are TRBV15 and TRBJ2-7, with 7 bases matching TRBD2. CDR1 and CDR2 from the germline V gene are LNHNV and YYDKDF (reference sequence). V trimming: 3 bases; J trimming: 3 bases; junction bases outside the gene matches: 5. This CDR3 has 14 amino acids. CDR3 in amino acids: CATSRAASGYEQYF. In nucleotides, the CDR3 is TGTGCCACCAGCAGGGCGGCTAGCGGCTACGAGCAGTACTTC.

V usage is TRBV7-6 and J usage is TRBJ2-3, with 8 bases aligning to TRBD2. V was pared by 5 bases and J by 1 base, with 11 bases of the junction left unmatched. The CDR3 runs 17 residues. CDR1 SGHVS and CDR2 FNYEAQ come from the germline V gene. Written as DNA, the CDR3 is TGTGCCAGCAGCCCCTCTCAGGGTAGCGGGGGCACAGATACGCAGTATTTT. Amino acids: CASSPSQGSGGTDTQYF. Full variable domain (missing parts from reference TRBV7-6 and TRBJ2-3): GAGVSQSPRYKVTKRGQDVALRCDPISGHVSLYWYRQALGQGPEFLTYFNYEAQQDKSGLPNDRFSAERPEGSISTLTIQRTEQRDSAMYRCASSPSQGSGGTDTQYFGPGTRLTVL.

The V and J genes are TRBV19 and TRBJ1-5; 12 positions match TRBD1. J gave up 2 bases and V 6 bases, and 11 bases lay outside the gene matches. Germline V gene sequence: CDR1 LNHDA, CDR2 SQIVND (reference sequence). The CDR3 sequence is 18 residues long. CDR3 protein: CASSTGDRGRAGNQPQHF. For the CDR3, the DNA is TGTGCCAGTAGCACCGGGGACAGGGGGCGGGCGGGCAATCAGCCCCAGCATTTT.

The chain recombines TRBV7-2 with TRBJ2-5, with 7 bases matching TRBD2. After removal of 6 bases from V and 3 bases from J, the junction contained 7 bases not matched to a gene. Looked up from germline, CDR1 is SGHTA and CDR2 is FQGNSA. The CDR3 covers 14 residues. In nucleotides, the CDR3 is TGTGCCAGCAGGAGAAGGCTAGCGGAAGAGACCCAGTACTTC. It codes for CASRRRLAEETQYF.

V and J are TRBV5-8 and TRBJ1-1; 8 bases align to TRBD1. Germline V CDR1 and CDR2: SGHTS, YDEGEE. This CDR3 is 13 amino acids long. The trim removed 4 bases at V and 6 bases at J, leaving 5 bases unmatched. The DNA for the CDR3 is TGTGCCAGCAGCCTGGACAGGGTCCCTGAAGCTTTCTTT. This translates into CASSLDRVPEAFF.

The rearrangement links TRBV5-1 to TRBJ2-7, with TRBD2 matching 7 bases. This CDR3 has 13 amino acids. Looked up from germline, CDR1 is SGHRS and CDR2 is YFSETQ. V was pared by 0 bases and J by 7 bases, with 4 bases of the junction left unmatched. The CDR3 reads CASSLVVGGEQYF. The CDR3 DNA is TGCGCCAGCAGCTTGGTAGTGGGGGGGGAGCAGTACTTC.

V usage is TRBV5-4 and J usage is TRBJ1-4; TRBD1 aligns across 7 bases. The CDR3 consists of 16 residues. Looked up from germline, CDR1 is SGHNT and CDR2 is YYREEE (reference sequence). The V gene end was trimmed by 2 bases and the J gene end by 5 bases; junction bases not matched to a gene: 9. This chain's CDR3 is CASSLGADRANEKLFF. For the CDR3, the DNA is TGTGCCAGCAGCTTAGGGGCCGACAGGGCCAATGAAAAACTGTTTTTT.

This chain joins TRBV3-1 (or the pseudogene TRBV3-2) and TRBJ2-7; 10 nucleotides align to TRBD2. The junction had 9 bases not matched to a gene; V was cut back by 4 bases and J by 9 bases. CDR1 is LGHDT, CDR2 YNNKEL, per germline (reference sequence). CDR3 length: 14 amino acids. CDR3: CASSPSGTSEAQYF. CDR3 DNA sequence: TGTGCCAGCAGCCCCTCGGGGACTAGCGAGGCGCAGTACTTC.

V is TRBV11-1 and J is TRBJ2-2; D gene unclear. V was cut by 1 base and J by 4 bases, with 7 bases left in between. Germline CDR1 and CDR2: SGHAT and FQDESV (reference sequence). The CDR3 spans 14 residues. CDR3 protein: CASSLVSGTGELFF. CDR3 nucleotide sequence: TGTGCCAGCAGCTTAGTCTCCGGCACCGGGGAGCTGTTTTTT.

In this sample, this clone turned up once. This sequence joins TRBV7-6 and TRBJ2-1; tentative D call: TRBD2 (6 bases). The V gene's germline CDR1 is SGHVS and CDR2 FNYEAQ. The CDR3 spans 15 residues. Trimming removed 0 bases from V and 4 bases from J, with 10 bases in between. The CDR3 DNA reads as TGTGCCAGCAGCTTAGCCCCTAGCGTGTACAATGAGCAGTTCTTC. Translating it yields CASSLAPSVYNEQFF.

This clone was detected once. CDR3 loop: CSVGPGANTGELFF. The CDR3 nucleotides are TGCAGCGTTGGGCCGGGGGCGAACACCGGGGAGCTGTTTTTT. V gene TRBV29-1 combines with J gene TRBJ2-2; perhaps TRBD2 as D (6 bases). The germline V gene has CDR1 SQVTM and CDR2 ANQGSEA. The V end was cut by 4 bases, the J end by 0 bases, with 9 bases between. This CDR3 is built from 14 residues.

This chain connects TRBV7-9 to TRBJ1-1; weak D call: TRBD1 (5 bases). Germline-derived CDR1 and CDR2 are SEHNR and FQNEAQ (reference sequence). CDR3 size: 15 residues. The ends were cut back, 0 bases at V and 2 bases at J, with 10 bases in the middle. CDR3 region: CASSLAGRENTEAFF. CDR3 nucleotide sequence: TGTGCCAGCAGCTTAGCGGGCAGGGAAAACACTGAAGCTTTCTTT.

This clone was recorded once. The chain has TRBV7-2 and TRBJ1-4; 9 bases match TRBD1. CDR3 length equals 18 residues. Germline V gene lookup returns CDR1 SGHTA and CDR2 FQGNSA. V was pared by 1 base and J by 0 bases, with 6 bases of the junction left unmatched. The CDR3 DNA reads TGTGCCAGCAGCTTAGGACAGGGGGGGGGTGCAACTAATGAAAAACTGTTTTTT. This gives the protein CASSLGQGGGATNEKLFF.

The J gene is TRBJ1-4, the V gene TRBV30, with D perhaps matching TRBD1 (5 bases). CDR1 is GTSNPN and CDR2 is SVGIG in the germline V gene (reference sequence). Deletions cut 2 bases from V and 7 bases from J, with 11 bases between. The CDR3 is 13 amino acids. CDR3 sequence (DNA): TGTGCCTGGAGTTTGGGGCTGGGTGAAAAACTGTTTTTT. Translating gives CAWSLGLGEKLFF.

V usage is TRBV19 and J usage is TRBJ2-6; 11 positions agree with TRBD1. Looked up from germline, CDR1 is LNHDA and CDR2 is SQIVND (reference sequence). This CDR3 contains 21 residues. V lost 5 bases and J lost 0; bases outside the gene matches: 15. The CDR3, as DNA: TGTGCCAGTAGTCTTGGACAGGGGGCGCCTAGCGTTGGCTCTGGGGCCAACGTCCTGACTTTC. Translated: CASSLGQGAPSVGSGANVLTF.

The genes are TRBV5-1 and TRBJ2-7; 11 bases match TRBD2. Looked up from germline, CDR1 is SGHRS and CDR2 is YFSETQ. J was trimmed by 4 bases and V by 4 bases; bases with no gene match: 10. The CDR3 extends over 16 amino acids. CDR3 DNA sequence: TGCGCCAGCAGCGAGAATGTAGGGACTAGCGGTTACGAGCAGTACTTC. Translation: CASSENVGTSGYEQYF.

The chain carries TRBV7-8 and TRBJ1-3; tentatively, D is TRBD1 (6 bases). Germline V gives CDR1 SGHVS, CDR2 FQNEAQ. The CDR3 runs to 15 residues. The V end was cut by 1 base, the J end by 2 bases, with 9 bases between. The CDR3 spells CASSLDRVPGNTIYF. The CDR3 DNA sequence: TGTGCCAGCAGCTTAGACAGGGTTCCTGGAAACACCATATATTTT.

This chain uses TRBV5-1 with TRBJ2-5, with TRBD2 identical over 8 bases. This CDR3 has 14 residues. The germline CDR1 and CDR2 sequences are SGHRS and YFSETQ. V shed 4 bases and J 5 bases; nucleotides not matched to a gene: 7. The CDR3 sequence is CASSPRGGAETQYF. In DNA, the CDR3 is TGCGCCAGCAGCCCCCGGGGGGGGGCGGAGACCCAGTACTTC.